This is a list of T cell receptor beta chains from one sample in a study of blood T cells in healthy people across ages. TCRdb reprocessed the 5' RACE reads via MiXCR and lists one record per CDR3 protein. The data show more than 1,000,000 distinct CDR3 sequences, around 27% seen once. The sample was also linked to a second study, of T cells of mothers and their children.

Material: blood. The receptors come from a girl aged 2-9 years in good health. Both conserved end residues are part of each CDR3. D genes are given only for firm matches. For some rows the clone size is stated as once, few or many, or as a class when expanded; others skip it.

>NA|NA|TRBV28|TRBJ2-3
CASQLTDTQYF
TGTGCCAGCCAGCTCACAGATACGCAGTATTTT
>TRBD1|few|TRBV27|TRBJ2-4
CASSLTGFKNIQYF
TGTGCCAGCAGTTTGACAGGGTTCAAAAACATTCAGTACTTC
>TRBD2|NA|TRBV6-5|TRBJ2-7
CASSYSRTSGMSSYEQYF
TGTGCCAGCAGTTACTCAAGGACTAGCGGAATGTCATCCTACGAGCAGTACTTC
>NA|few|TRBV7-9|TRBJ2-1
CVSSPWDAEQFF
TGTGTCAGCAGCCCCTGGGACGCGGAGCAGTTCTTC
>NA|few|TRBV20-1|TRBJ2-5
CSADLGFPYEETQYF
TGCAGTGCTGACCTCGGCTTCCCCTATGAAGAGACCCAGTACTTC
>TRBD1|few|TRBV6-2/TRBV6-3|TRBJ1-2
CASSHPGQGDIGYTF
TGTGCCAGCAGTCATCCGGGACAGGGGGATATCGGCTACACCTTC
>TRBD2|NA|TRBV6-1|TRBJ2-1
CASSVMVLWGREEQFF
TGTGCCAGCAGTGTAATGGTTTTGTGGGGGAGGGAGGAGCAGTTCTTC
>NA|few|TRBV6-6|TRBJ2-7
CASSSGVLDEQYF
TGTGCCAGCAGTTCAGGGGTTCTCGACGAGCAGTACTTC
>TRBD2|NA|TRBV20-1|TRBJ2-3
CSAPPTSGRAEDTQYF
TGCAGTGCCCCCCCCACTAGCGGGAGGGCCGAAGATACGCAGTATTTT
>NA|few|TRBV7-3|TRBJ2-1
CASSLFPTTYNEQFF
TGTGCCAGCAGCTTATTCCCGACAACCTACAATGAGCAGTTCTTC
>NA|few|TRBV28|TRBJ1-6
CASSGQQNSPLHF
TGTGCCTCCAGTGGACAGCAGAATTCACCCCTCCACTTT
>NA|NA|TRBV27|TRBJ2-5
CASSFGEADYNEQLF
TGTGCCAGCAGTTTTGGGGAGGCCGACTACAATGAGCAGCTCTTC
>NA|NA|TRBV29-1|TRBJ2-1
CSVEVPNPNEQFF
TGCAGCGTTGAGGTCCCAAATCCCAATGAGCAGTTCTTC
>NA|once|TRBV10-3|TRBJ2-2
CAISPGIEMNTGELFF
TGTGCCATCAGCCCCGGGATAGAGATGAACACCGGGGAGCTGTTTTTT
>TRBD1|few|TRBV7-9|TRBJ1-2
CASSSGVGQVSRGYTF
TGTGCCAGCAGCTCCGGGGTGGGACAGGTCTCACGCGGCTACACCTTC
>NA|few|TRBV20-1|TRBJ2-5
CSASRDSQETQYF
TGCAGTGCAAGCCGGGACTCCCAAGAGACCCAGTACTTC
>TRBD1|NA|TRBV6-1|TRBJ2-1
CASEDRGVGFNEQFF
TGTGCCAGCGAGGACAGGGGGGTAGGTTTCAATGAGCAGTTCTTC
>NA|NA|TRBV29-1|TRBJ1-5
CSVGSGLNQPQHF
TGCAGCGTTGGATCAGGGCTCAATCAGCCCCAGCATTTT
>TRBD2|NA|TRBV7-8|TRBJ2-1
CASSLGIAGEQFF
TGTGCCAGCAGCTTAGGAATAGCGGGAGAGCAGTTCTTC
>NA|NA|TRBV4-1|TRBJ2-7
CASSQELSPLEQYF
TGCGCCAGCAGCCAAGAATTGTCCCCTCTGGAGCAGTACTTC
>NA|NA|TRBV7-9|TRBJ1-1
CASSLPGTPEAFF
TGTGCCAGCAGCTTACCCGGGACACCAGAAGCTTTCTTT
>TRBD2|NA|TRBV6-6|TRBJ2-3
CASSYGAGGILDTQYF
TGTGCCAGCAGTTACGGGGCGGGGGGCATATTAGATACGCAGTATTTT
>TRBD2|once|TRBV10-1|TRBJ2-3
CASSESGLAGHTDTQYF
TGCGCCAGCAGTGAGTCGGGACTAGCGGGTCATACAGATACGCAGTATTTT
>NA|few|TRBV29-1|TRBJ2-2
CSVILGRGELFF
TGCAGCGTTATCTTGGGGCGCGGGGAGCTGTTTTTT
>TRBD1|NA|TRBV3-1|TRBJ1-2
CASSQEGTGSYGYTF
TGTGCCAGCAGCCAAGAGGGGACAGGGAGCTATGGCTACACCTTC
>NA|few|TRBV27|TRBJ2-3
CASSLLGATHTDTQYF
TGTGCCAGCAGTTTATTAGGGGCCACGCACACAGATACGCAGTATTTT
>NA|NA|TRBV7-9|TRBJ2-1
CASSLGEDSSYNEQFF
TGTGCCAGCAGCTTAGGGGAGGATAGCTCCTACAATGAGCAGTTCTTC
>TRBD2|NA|TRBV7-2|TRBJ2-4
CASSSGLGNIQYF
TGTGCCAGCAGCTCGGGACTAGGAAACATTCAGTACTTC
>NA|many|TRBV29-1|TRBJ2-5
CSVVSTGGTETQYF
TGCAGCGTCGTTTCGACAGGAGGGACGGAGACCCAGTACTTC
>NA|NA|TRBV20-1|TRBJ1-2
CSAYSTSNYGYTF
TGCAGTGCTTATAGTACATCTAACTATGGCTACACCTTC
>NA|few|TRBV20-1|TRBJ2-2
CSERDNTGELFF
TGCAGTGAACGGGATAACACCGGGGAGCTGTTTTTT
>NA|NA|TRBV20-1|TRBJ2-7
CSAREATQYF
TGCAGTGCTAGAGAGGCAACCCAGTACTTC
>NA|once|TRBV5-4|TRBJ2-5
CASGKQGWETQYF
TGTGCCAGCGGCAAACAGGGATGGGAGACCCAGTACTTC
>NA|NA|TRBV12-3/TRBV12-4|TRBJ2-1
CASSEGQGKFF
TGTGCCAGCTCCGAGGGTCAGGGGAAGTTCTTC